This is a list of T cell receptor beta chains from one sample in a study of cytomegalovirus exposure and HLA in healthy donors. TCRdb keeps only in-frame clones here, not all; method: immunoSEQ multiplex PCR. The sample holds under 250,000 clones, about 72% seen once. The sequencing sample was made of PBMCs. These receptor sequences come from a male donor in good health and CMV-seronegative. The CDR3 runs from the conserved cysteine through the conserved F or W. D genes are given only for firm matches. Rows may omit the clone size; those that give it use once, few, many or a size class.

j_call: TRBJ2-4
clone_size: -
d_call: TRBD1
v_call: TRBV5-6
cdr3_nt: TGTGCCAGCAGCTTAAGGCAGGGGGCCGTAGCCAAAAACATTCAGTACTTC
cdr3_aa: CASSLRQGAVAKNIQYF

j_call: TRBJ1-4
clone_size: -
d_call: TRBD1
v_call: TRBV7-9
cdr3_nt: TGTGCCAGCAGCTTGGACAGGGGAGGAGAAAAACTGTTTTTT
cdr3_aa: CASSLDRGGEKLFF

j_call: TRBJ1-1
clone_size: -
d_call: -
v_call: TRBV14
cdr3_nt: TGTGCCAGCAGCAAGTACGGGAGGGCAAACACTGAAGCTTTCTTT
cdr3_aa: CASSKYGRANTEAFF

j_call: TRBJ1-2
clone_size: -
d_call: -
v_call: TRBV9
cdr3_nt: TGTGCCAGCAGCGGAAACAGGGCCTCTTATGGCTACACCTTC
cdr3_aa: CASSGNRASYGYTF

j_call: TRBJ2-6
clone_size: once
d_call: -
v_call: TRBV27
cdr3_nt: TGTGCCAGCAGTTTAATCGGGGGAACTGGGGCCAACGTCCTGACTTTC
cdr3_aa: CASSLIGGTGANVLTF

j_call: TRBJ2-1
clone_size: -
d_call: TRBD2
v_call: TRBV7-9
cdr3_nt: TGTGCCAGCAGCTTACGGGGACTAGCGGGAGTTATAGAATACAATGAGCAGTTCTTC
cdr3_aa: CASSLRGLAGVIEYNEQFF

j_call: TRBJ2-7
clone_size: once
d_call: TRBD2
v_call: TRBV9
cdr3_nt: TGTGCCAGCAGCCCGACTAGCGGGATGCCCTACGAGCAGTACTTC
cdr3_aa: CASSPTSGMPYEQYF

j_call: TRBJ2-5
clone_size: -
d_call: TRBD2
v_call: TRBV6-5
cdr3_nt: TGTGCCAGCAGTTACTCTCCTAGCGGGCAAGAGACCCAGTACTTC
cdr3_aa: CASSYSPSGQETQYF

j_call: TRBJ2-7
clone_size: -
d_call: TRBD1
v_call: TRBV2
cdr3_nt: TGTGCCAGCAGTACCGACCAGGGGGCCCACGAGCAGTACTTC
cdr3_aa: CASSTDQGAHEQYF

j_call: TRBJ1-5
clone_size: few
d_call: -
v_call: TRBV28
cdr3_nt: TGTGCCAGCAGTTTATTCGCAGTTTATAGCAATCAGCCCCAGCATTTT
cdr3_aa: CASSLFAVYSNQPQHF

j_call: TRBJ1-4
clone_size: -
d_call: TRBD1
v_call: TRBV7-9
cdr3_nt: TGTGCCAGCAGCTTAAGGACAGGAGGGTTCTACGCTAGTGAAAAACTGTTTTTT
cdr3_aa: CASSLRTGGFYASEKLFF

j_call: TRBJ2-7
clone_size: -
d_call: TRBD2
v_call: TRBV5-1
cdr3_nt: TGCGCCAGCAGCCCCGGACTAGCGGGAGGGCCGTCCTACGAGCAGTACTTC
cdr3_aa: CASSPGLAGGPSYEQYF

j_call: TRBJ2-1
clone_size: -
d_call: -
v_call: TRBV15
cdr3_nt: TGTGCCACCAGCAGAGATTATACGCGTGAGCAGTTCTTC
cdr3_aa: CATSRDYTREQFF

j_call: TRBJ1-5
clone_size: many
d_call: -
v_call: TRBV10-1
cdr3_nt: TGCGCCAGCAGTACAGGGTTAAATCAGCCCCAGCATTTT
cdr3_aa: CASSTGLNQPQHF

j_call: TRBJ1-5
clone_size: -
d_call: -
v_call: TRBV2
cdr3_nt: TGTGCCAGCAGTGAATCAGGGTGGGGCAATCAGCCCCAGCATTTT
cdr3_aa: CASSESGWGNQPQHF

j_call: TRBJ2-3
clone_size: -
d_call: TRBD2
v_call: TRBV13
cdr3_nt: TGTGCCAGCAGCTTACGACGACTAGCGGGAGGGCCAGATACGCAGTATTTT
cdr3_aa: CASSLRRLAGGPDTQYF

j_call: TRBJ2-1
clone_size: -
d_call: -
v_call: TRBV12-5
cdr3_nt: TGTGCTAGTGGTTTAGGGGCCCTTTCCTACAATGAGCAGTTCTTC
cdr3_aa: CASGLGALSYNEQFF

j_call: TRBJ2-1
clone_size: -
d_call: TRBD2
v_call: TRBV7-3
cdr3_nt: TGTGCCAGCAGCTTTAGCGGGGGGTACAATGAGCAGTTCTTC
cdr3_aa: CASSFSGGYNEQFF

j_call: TRBJ2-1
clone_size: -
d_call: TRBD1
v_call: TRBV10-1
cdr3_nt: TGCGCCAGCAGCACCGGGACAGACTACAATGAGCAGTTCTTC
cdr3_aa: CASSTGTDYNEQFF

j_call: TRBJ1-2
clone_size: few
d_call: -
v_call: TRBV6-5
cdr3_nt: TGTGCCAGCAGTTACAGGGGAGGGGGCTACACCTTC
cdr3_aa: CASSYRGGGYTF

j_call: TRBJ1-4
clone_size: -
d_call: TRBD1
v_call: TRBV19
cdr3_nt: TGTGCCAGTAGTCAGGGGACAGGGACTGAAAAACTGTTTTTT
cdr3_aa: CASSQGTGTEKLFF

j_call: TRBJ2-7
clone_size: few
d_call: -
v_call: TRBV2
cdr3_nt: TGTGCCAGCAGTGAAGCCCGGACAGCGTACGAGCAGTACTTC
cdr3_aa: CASSEARTAYEQYF

j_call: TRBJ1-2
clone_size: -
d_call: TRBD1
v_call: TRBV28
cdr3_nt: TGTGCCAGCAGTTTAATCGGGACAGATCGTACCTTC
cdr3_aa: CASSLIGTDRTF